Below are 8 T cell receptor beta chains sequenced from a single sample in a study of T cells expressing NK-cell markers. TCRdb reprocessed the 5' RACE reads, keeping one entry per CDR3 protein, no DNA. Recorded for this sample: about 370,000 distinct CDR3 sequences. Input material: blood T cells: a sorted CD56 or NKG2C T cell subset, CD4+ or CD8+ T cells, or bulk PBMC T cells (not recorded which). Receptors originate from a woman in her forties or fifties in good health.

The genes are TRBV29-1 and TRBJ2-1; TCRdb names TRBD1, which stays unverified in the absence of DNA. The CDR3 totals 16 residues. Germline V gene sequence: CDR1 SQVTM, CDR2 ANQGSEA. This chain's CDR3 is CSVERRGTGVYNEQFF.

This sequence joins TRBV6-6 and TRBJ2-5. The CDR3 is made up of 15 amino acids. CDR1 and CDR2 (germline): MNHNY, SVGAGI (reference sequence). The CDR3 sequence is CASSYLQLVQETQYF.

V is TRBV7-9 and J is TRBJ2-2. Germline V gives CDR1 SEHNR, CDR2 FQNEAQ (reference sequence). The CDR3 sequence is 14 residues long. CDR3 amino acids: CASTDWGWTGELFF.

Here the CDR3 reads CASSVGRRSGRASYNEQFF. The V call is TRBV9, the J call TRBJ2-1; TCRdb reports TRBD2, a call that lacks DNA to check it against. Germline CDR1 is SGDLS and CDR2 is YYNGEE. The CDR3 spans 19 residues.

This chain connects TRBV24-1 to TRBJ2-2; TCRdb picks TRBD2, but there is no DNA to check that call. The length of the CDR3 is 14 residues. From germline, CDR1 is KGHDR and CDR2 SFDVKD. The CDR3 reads CATRQAGDNGELFF.

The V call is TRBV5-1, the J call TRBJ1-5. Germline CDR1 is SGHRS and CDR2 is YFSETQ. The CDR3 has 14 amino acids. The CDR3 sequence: CASREQGPPQPQHF.

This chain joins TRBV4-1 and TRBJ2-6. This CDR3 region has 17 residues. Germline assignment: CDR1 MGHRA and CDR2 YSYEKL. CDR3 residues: CASSQVIRASGANVLTF.

The CDR3 region is CAIRADPSFEQYF. This rearrangement joins TRBV10-3 to TRBJ2-7; the D call of TRBD2 rests on TCRdb alone, since no DNA is present to check it. Germline-derived CDR1 and CDR2 are ENHRY and SYGVKD. The CDR3 runs 13 residues.